These T cell receptor beta chains were read from a single sample in a study of shared T cell receptors in the human thymus. Using immunoSEQ multiplex PCR, the repertoire was profiled, and TCRdb retains in-frame clones only, with some absent. Here the sample spans about 540,000 clones, around three quarters being singletons. These data also featured in a second study, about human thymus T cells.

Sequencing was done on a sample of thymocytes. These receptors were taken from a boy in the first two years of life with a congenital heart defect. Each CDR3 is given with its conserved first and last residue. The order of the fields is D gene, V gene, J gene, CDR3 protein. The D gene is left open where the match is weak.

>TRBD2|TRBV10-1|TRBJ2-7
CASSLAGPEEGEQYF
>NA|TRBV28|TRBJ1-1
CASGGGGEPFF
>TRBD2|TRBV11-2|TRBJ2-2
CASSLTTSGELNTGELFF
>NA|TRBV9|TRBJ1-2
CASSRGAFARGGGGYTF
>TRBD2|TRBV5-1|TRBJ2-2
CASSLGLAGAMGAGELFF
>TRBD1|TRBV2|TRBJ2-7
CATTRTGGAEQYF
>NA|TRBV19|TRBJ2-1
CASSIVSGRGYNEQFF
>NA|TRBV28|TRBJ1-5
CASSLYGAGGNQPQHF
>TRBD1|TRBV15|TRBJ1-5
CATSSQGAWGAPDRQPQHF
>TRBD1|TRBV29-1|TRBJ1-4
CSVEDTGQLNEKLFF
>TRBD1|TRBV4-1|TRBJ2-7
CASSPSYPGQGQNEQYF
>TRBD1|TRBV29-1|TRBJ2-7
CSVRDRGSYEQYF
>NA|TRBV10-3|TRBJ2-1
CATRRRGTEPYNEQFF
>NA|TRBV19|TRBJ1-4
CASNLGGANEKLFF
>NA|TRBV4-3|TRBJ2-2
CASSQDERGRMNTGELFF
>TRBD1|TRBV29-1|TRBJ1-1
CSVPRTGGETEAFF
>TRBD1|TRBV27|TRBJ2-7
CASSLLIPGQGNYEQYF
>TRBD2|TRBV27|TRBJ2-1
CASSTGTSGCGHNEQFF
>NA|TRBV4-3|TRBJ1-1
CASSQGGQGEWINPEAFF
>TRBD1|TRBV29-1|TRBJ2-5
CSVSTGAQETQYF